The 18 T cell receptor beta chains reported below all come from one sample, sequenced in a study of long-term antiretroviral therapy in people with HIV. Researchers ran immunoSEQ v3.0 at survey level. Assay used: immunoSEQ multiplex PCR; TCRdb lists only in-frame clones, some missing. The sample contains under 45,000 clones, more than 80% of which appear only once. The source was unsorted PBMCs, collected 3.4 years after starting antiretroviral therapy. The origin of the receptors is a man aged 30 to 45 with HIV.

By frequency in the sample, this clone is medium-sized. This chain links TRBV19 with TRBJ2-1, with TRBD2 matching 8 bases. There are 15 residues in the CDR3. The J segment lost 3 bases and the V segment lost 2 bases, leaving 3 bases of the junction unmatched. Germline V CDR1 and CDR2: LNHDA, SQIVND (reference sequence). CDR3 protein: CASSILAGYYNEQFF. The CDR3 DNA follows: TGTGCCAGTAGTATACTAGCGGGTTACTACAATGAGCAGTTCTTC.

V gene TRBV19 combines with J gene TRBJ1-1; 7 bases are a match to TRBD1. Losses at the gene ends were 5 bases for V and 4 bases for J; bases not matched to a gene: 4. The CDR3 extends over 13 amino acids. CDR1 LNHDA and CDR2 SQIVND come from the germline V gene (reference sequence). The CDR3 DNA follows: TGTGCCAGTAGTGTAGCAGGGGGCACTGAAGCTTTCTTT. It encodes CASSVAGGTEAFF.

This rearrangement joins TRBV18 to TRBJ2-2, with 10 bases that match TRBD2. The junction had 17 bases not matched to a gene; V was cut back by 4 bases and J by 3 bases. From germline, CDR1 is KGHSH and CDR2 LQKENI. CDR3 length: 20 residues. The CDR3 region is CASSQLAGVSRNLDTGELFF. In nucleotides, the CDR3 is TGTGCCAGCTCACAGCTAGCGGGAGTATCGCGAAACTTGGACACCGGGGAGCTGTTTTTT.

This chain connects TRBV7-2 to TRBJ1-5, with 7 bases matching TRBD1. Germline V CDR1 and CDR2: SGHTA, FQGNSA. The length of the CDR3 is 14 residues. V shed 1 base and J 7 bases; nucleotides not matched to a gene: 4. CDR3 region: CASSLEQGPQPQHF. CDR3 DNA: TGTGCCAGCAGCTTAGAACAGGGGCCGCAGCCCCAGCATTTT.

This chain links TRBV28 with TRBJ2-2, with 7 bases aligning to TRBD1. J gave up 1 base and V 6 bases, and 5 bases lay outside the gene matches. The CDR3 has 15 residues. Looked up from germline, CDR1 is MDHEN and CDR2 is SYDVKM. The CDR3 sequence is CASSRGQLNTGELFF. The DNA for the CDR3 is TGTGCCAGCAGCCGGGGACAGCTGAACACCGGGGAGCTGTTTTTT. Together with reference TRBV28 and TRBJ2-2, the CDR3 gives the full variable domain: DVKVTQSSRYLVKRTGEKVFLECVQDMDHENMFWYRQDPGLGLRLIYFSYDVKMKEKGDIPEGYSVSREKKERFSLILESASTNQTSMYLCASSRGQLNTGELFFGEGSRLTVL.

This chain connects TRBV19 to TRBJ2-1; D gene uncertain. The germline gives CDR1 LNHDA, CDR2 SQIVND (reference sequence). The CDR3 spans 15 residues. V lost 2 bases to trimming and J lost 8 bases, with 16 bases between them. The CDR3 DNA reads TGTGCCAGTAGTATAAAGGGATTTGGGCTGCATGAGCAGTTCTTC. Its protein product is CASSIKGFGLHEQFF.

This clone was observed a single time. One end of the junction fails to match germline, which may point to a read error. The J gene is TRBJ1-2, the V gene TRBV5-4; a weak D match, TRBD1 (5 bases). This CDR3 spans 13 amino acids. Germline CDR1 is SGHNT and CDR2 is YYREEE (reference sequence). The CDR3 sequence is CASSNPSDSREVF. CDR3 nucleotide sequence: TGTGCCAGCAGTAACCCTTCCGACAGTCGCGAGGTCTTC.

The chain carries TRBV28 and TRBJ2-5, with 14 bases identical to TRBD2. Germline assignment: CDR1 MDHEN and CDR2 SYDVKM. The CDR3 is 17 amino acids. V dropped 6 bases and J dropped 9; count of bases not matched to a gene: 15. The DNA of the CDR3 is TGTGCCAGCAGCTTAGTCAGTCCGGGACTAGCGGGAGTGGCCCAGTACTTC. Translation: CASSLVSPGLAGVAQYF.

This clone was counted a single time. The chain has TRBV19 and TRBJ1-5; 8 positions agree with TRBD1. Losses at the gene ends were 5 bases for V and 1 base for J; bases not matched to a gene: 16. The CDR3 totals 19 residues. The germline gives CDR1 LNHDA, CDR2 SQIVND (reference sequence). CDR3 residues: CASSSRTGLVLRSNQPQHF. The CDR3 region has the DNA TGTGCCAGTAGTTCCAGGACAGGGCTTGTCTTGCGGAGCAATCAGCCCCAGCATTTT.

The chain has TRBV7-9 and TRBJ1-1; the D is unclear. V shed 1 base and J shed 8 bases, with 8 bases lying between them. The CDR3 consists of 12 residues. The germline V gene encodes CDR1 SEHNR and CDR2 FQNEAQ (reference sequence). The CDR3 reads CASSLETREAFF. In DNA form, the CDR3 reads TGTGCCAGCAGCTTAGAAACAAGAGAAGCTTTCTTT.

The gene calls are TRBV19 and TRBJ1-1; D gene unclear. This CDR3 has 13 residues. Looked up from germline, CDR1 is LNHDA and CDR2 is SQIVND (reference sequence). V was pared by 6 bases and J by 5 bases, with 13 bases between. Here the CDR3 reads CASRGSMGTEAFF. Here the CDR3 DNA reads TGTGCCAGTAGGGGGTCGATGGGAACTGAAGCTTTCTTT.

This chain joins TRBV6-6 and TRBJ2-1; perhaps TRBD1 as D (6 bases). CDR3 length equals 12 residues. Germline values: CDR1 MNHNY, CDR2 SVGAGI (reference sequence). V was clipped by 9 bases and J by 4 bases, with 10 bases between them. The CDR3 DNA sequence: TGTGCCAGTGGGGGCGGTTACAATGAGCAGTTCTTC. It encodes CASGGGYNEQFF.

The CDR3 coding sequence is TGTGCCAGCAGCTTAGGAGGACAGGAAGAGACCCAGTACTTC. Amino acid sequence: CASSLGGQEETQYF. The chain carries TRBV7-2 and TRBJ2-5; 7 positions match TRBD1. V was pared by 1 base and J by 3 bases, with 2 bases of the junction left unmatched. Germline V CDR1 and CDR2: SGHTA, FQGNSA. The CDR3 spans 14 residues.

CDR3 DNA: TGTGCCAGCAACCAAGCGGGATTCTACGAGCAGTACTTC. The encoded protein is CASNQAGFYEQYF. The chain has TRBV6-5 and TRBJ2-7; 7 nucleotides agree with TRBD2. After removal of 7 bases from V and 3 bases from J, the junction contained 6 bases not matched to a gene. The length of the CDR3 is 13 residues. From germline, CDR1 is MNHEY and CDR2 SVGAGI.

The chain is built from TRBV5-1 and TRBJ2-7; TRBD2 agrees at 11 bases. The CDR3 extends over 15 amino acids. CDR1 SGHRS and CDR2 YFSETQ come from the germline V gene. The V segment lost 4 bases and the J segment 2 bases; nucleotides outside the gene matches: 5. CDR3 coding DNA: TGCGCCAGCAGCCCGCTAGCGGGAGGAACCTACGAGCAGTACTTC. As protein: CASSPLAGGTYEQYF.

The chain couples TRBV5-5 to TRBJ2-4; TRBD1 agrees at 12 bases. This CDR3 spans 15 amino acids. With V trimmed by 0 bases and J by 7 bases, 2 bases remained unmatched. CDR1 is SGHKS and CDR2 is YYEKEE in the germline V gene (reference sequence). CDR3 in DNA: TGTGCCAGCAGCTTGGGGGACAGGGGGCTCAACATTCAGTACTTC. Amino acids: CASSLGDRGLNIQYF.

V is TRBV18 and J is TRBJ2-1; D is uncertain. Looked up from germline, CDR1 is KGHSH and CDR2 is LQKENI. The CDR3 covers 12 residues. V dropped 4 bases and J dropped 7 bases, with 8 bases sitting between them. CDR3 residues: CASSRLTNEQFF. CDR3 bases: TGTGCCAGCTCACGCCTGACGAATGAGCAGTTCTTC.

The chain links TRBV6-4 to TRBJ2-6; TRBD2 might be the D (5 bases). Trimming took 4 bases from V and 1 from J, leaving 8 bases between them. Germline loops: CDR1 MRHNA, CDR2 SNTAGT. The CDR3 covers 15 residues. The CDR3 DNA is TGTGCCAGCAGTGTCCCGGGGTCTGGGGCCAACGTCCTGACTTTC. This codes for CASSVPGSGANVLTF.